Included here is one T cell receptor (beta chain) sequence, with context. What it binds is not known. TCRdb redid the calling of the 5' RACE reads with MiXCR, one entry per CDR3 protein. This table holds 170,000 or so distinct CDR3 sequences, 6.2% found once. This sample was taken from a study of T cells after yellow fever vaccination. Findings and caveats of the study: Among all clonotypes, a small share was observed in both CD4 and CD8 compartments.

The junction had 3 bases not matched to a gene; V was cut back by 2 bases and J by 0 bases. The CDR3 runs 15 residues. Germline lookup yields CDR1 MNHEY and CDR2 SVGAGI. The chain has TRBV6-5 and TRBJ1-1; 7 nucleotides agree with TRBD1. This material consisted of CD4+ T cells sorted from PBMCs, taken on the day of the first yellow fever vaccination. The receptor was derived from a man between 18 and 29 years old who received the YFV17D yellow fever vaccine. The CDR3 nucleotides read TGTGCCAGCAGTTACCGCCAGGGGGTGAACACTGAAGCTTTCTTT. It encodes CASSYRQGVNTEAFF.